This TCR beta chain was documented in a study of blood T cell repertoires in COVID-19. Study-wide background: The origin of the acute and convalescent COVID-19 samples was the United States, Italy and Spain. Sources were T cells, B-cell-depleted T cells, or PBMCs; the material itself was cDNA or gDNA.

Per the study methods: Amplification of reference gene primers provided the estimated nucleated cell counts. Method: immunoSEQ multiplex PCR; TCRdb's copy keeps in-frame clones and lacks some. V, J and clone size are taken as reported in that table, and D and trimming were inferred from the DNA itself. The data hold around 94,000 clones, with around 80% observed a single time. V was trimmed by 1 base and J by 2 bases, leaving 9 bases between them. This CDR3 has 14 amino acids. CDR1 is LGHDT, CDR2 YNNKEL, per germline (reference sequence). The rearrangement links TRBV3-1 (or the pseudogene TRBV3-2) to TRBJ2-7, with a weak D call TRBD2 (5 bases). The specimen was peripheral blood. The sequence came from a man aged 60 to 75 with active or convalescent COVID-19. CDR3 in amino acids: CASSQGRMTYEQYF. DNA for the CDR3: TGTGCCAGCAGCCAAGGGAGGATGACCTACGAGCAGTACTTC.